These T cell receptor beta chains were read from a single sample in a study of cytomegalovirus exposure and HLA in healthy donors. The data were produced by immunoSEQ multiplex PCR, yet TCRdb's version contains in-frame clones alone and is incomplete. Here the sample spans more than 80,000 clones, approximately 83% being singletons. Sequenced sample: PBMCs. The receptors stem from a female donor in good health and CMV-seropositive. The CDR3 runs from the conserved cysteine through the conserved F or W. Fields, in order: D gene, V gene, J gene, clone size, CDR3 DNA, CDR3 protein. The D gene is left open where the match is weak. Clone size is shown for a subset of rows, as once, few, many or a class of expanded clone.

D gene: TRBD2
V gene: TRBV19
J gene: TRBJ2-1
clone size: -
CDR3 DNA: TGTGCCAGTAGTATCGGGGGAGGGCCAATCTACAATGAGCAGTTCTTC
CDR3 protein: CASSIGGGPIYNEQFF

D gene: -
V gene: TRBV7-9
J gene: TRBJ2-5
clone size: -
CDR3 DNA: TGTGCCAGCAGCTTAGTCAGCCAAGAGACCCAGTACTTC
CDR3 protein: CASSLVSQETQYF

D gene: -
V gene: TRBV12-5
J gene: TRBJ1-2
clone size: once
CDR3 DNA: TGTGCTAGTGGTTTGGTTTGGGGCGGCGGTGGCTACACCTTC
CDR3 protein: CASGLVWGGGGYTF

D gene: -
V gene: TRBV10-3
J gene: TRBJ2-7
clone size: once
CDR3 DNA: TGTGCCATCAACGACAGTGGCTACGAGCAGTACTTC
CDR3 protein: CAINDSGYEQYF

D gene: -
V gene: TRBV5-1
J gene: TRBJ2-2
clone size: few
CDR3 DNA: TGCGCCAGCAGCTTGGCCGAGGGATTCGGGGAGCTGTTTTTT
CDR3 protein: CASSLAEGFGELFF

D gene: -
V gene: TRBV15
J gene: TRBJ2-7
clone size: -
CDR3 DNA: TGTGCCACCAGCAGGGGACGGGAGTGGAACGAGCAGTACTTC
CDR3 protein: CATSRGREWNEQYF

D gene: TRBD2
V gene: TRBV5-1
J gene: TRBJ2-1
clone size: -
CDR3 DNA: TGCGCCAGCAGCTCCTCAAACGCCCGACTAGCGGGAGGCAAGTACAATGAGCAGTTCTTC
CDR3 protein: CASSSSNARLAGGKYNEQFF

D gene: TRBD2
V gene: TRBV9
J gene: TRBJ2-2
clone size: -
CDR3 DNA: TGTGCCAGCAGCGCCGGGACTAGCGCCACCGGGGAGCTGTTTTTT
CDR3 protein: CASSAGTSATGELFF

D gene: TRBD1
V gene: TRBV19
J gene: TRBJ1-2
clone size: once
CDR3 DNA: TGTGCCAGTAGTTTCACTGGGACAGTTCGGGTCTATGGCTACACCTTC
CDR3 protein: CASSFTGTVRVYGYTF

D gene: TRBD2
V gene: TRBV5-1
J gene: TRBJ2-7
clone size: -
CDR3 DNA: TGCGCCAGCAGCTTGGCGGGAGGACTAGCCGGCCACGAGCAGTACTTC
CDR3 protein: CASSLAGGLAGHEQYF

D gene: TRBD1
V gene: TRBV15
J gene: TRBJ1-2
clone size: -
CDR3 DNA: TGTGCCACCAGCAGAGAGGTGGGACAGCCTAATAGGGCGTCCTATGGCTACACCTTC
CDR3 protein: CATSREVGQPNRASYGYTF

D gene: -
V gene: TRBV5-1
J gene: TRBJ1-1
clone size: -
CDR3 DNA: TGCGCCAGCAGCCGTCAAGATTCGGGAGATATGAACACTGAAGCTTTCTTT
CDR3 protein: CASSRQDSGDMNTEAFF

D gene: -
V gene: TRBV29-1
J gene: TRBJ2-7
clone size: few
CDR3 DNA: TGCAGCGTTGAATTTTCCCGCTACGAGCAGTACTTC
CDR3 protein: CSVEFSRYEQYF

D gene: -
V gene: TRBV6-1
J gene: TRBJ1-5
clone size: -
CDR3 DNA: TGTGCCAGCAGTGAAGTTACCGGGACACAAAGGTCATGGATAGCAGGGCCCCAGCATTTT
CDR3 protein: CASSEVTGTQRSWIAGPQHF

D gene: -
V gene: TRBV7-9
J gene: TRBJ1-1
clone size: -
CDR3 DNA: TGTGCCAGCAGTCACCACCCCTTGAGGCTCGGTACTGAAGCTTTCTTT
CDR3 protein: CASSHHPLRLGTEAFF

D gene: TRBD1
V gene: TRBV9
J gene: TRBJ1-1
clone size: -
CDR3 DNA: TGTGCCAGCAGCATTCAGGGGGCGGGGACTGAAGCTTTCTTT
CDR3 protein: CASSIQGAGTEAFF

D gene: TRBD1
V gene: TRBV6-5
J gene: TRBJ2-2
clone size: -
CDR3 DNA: TGTGCCAGCAGTTATTCCGACAGGGTCGGCACCGGGGAGCTGTTTTTT
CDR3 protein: CASSYSDRVGTGELFF